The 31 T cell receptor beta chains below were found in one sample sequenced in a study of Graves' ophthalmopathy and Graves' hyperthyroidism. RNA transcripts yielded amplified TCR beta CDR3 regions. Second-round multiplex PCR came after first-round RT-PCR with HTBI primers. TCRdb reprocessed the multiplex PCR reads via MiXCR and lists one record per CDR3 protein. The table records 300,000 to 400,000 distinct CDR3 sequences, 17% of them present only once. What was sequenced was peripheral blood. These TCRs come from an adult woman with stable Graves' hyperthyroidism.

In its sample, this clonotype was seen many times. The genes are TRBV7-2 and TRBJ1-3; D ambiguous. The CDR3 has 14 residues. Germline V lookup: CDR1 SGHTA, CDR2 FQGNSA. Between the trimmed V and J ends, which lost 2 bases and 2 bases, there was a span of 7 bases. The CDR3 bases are TGTGCCAGCAGCTTAAGTAACCCTGGAAACACCATATATTTT. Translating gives CASSLSNPGNTIYF.

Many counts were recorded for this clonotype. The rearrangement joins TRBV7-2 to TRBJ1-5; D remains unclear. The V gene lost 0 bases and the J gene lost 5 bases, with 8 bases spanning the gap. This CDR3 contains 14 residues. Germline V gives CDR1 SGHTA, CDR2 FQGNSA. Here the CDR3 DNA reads TGTGCCAGCAGCTTAGCGCACCGGGATCAGCCCCAGCATTTT. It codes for CASSLAHRDQPQHF. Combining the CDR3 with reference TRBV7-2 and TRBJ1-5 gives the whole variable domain GAGVSQSPSNKVTEKGKDVELRCDPISGHTALYWYRQSLGQGLEFLIYFQGNSAPDKSGLPSDRFSAERTGGSVSTLTIQRTQQEDSAVYLCASSLAHRDQPQHFGDGTRLSIL.

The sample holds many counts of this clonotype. The CDR3 bases are TGTGCCAGCAGGACTACTAGCGGGAGAGAGACCCAGTACTTC. It specifies CASRTTSGRETQYF. The rearrangement links TRBV11-2 to TRBJ2-5; TRBD2 matches 11 bases. The germline gives CDR1 SGHAT, CDR2 FQNNGV. The CDR3 is 14 residues long. Germline trimming cut 6 bases from V and 4 bases from J; bases unmatched to any gene: 4.

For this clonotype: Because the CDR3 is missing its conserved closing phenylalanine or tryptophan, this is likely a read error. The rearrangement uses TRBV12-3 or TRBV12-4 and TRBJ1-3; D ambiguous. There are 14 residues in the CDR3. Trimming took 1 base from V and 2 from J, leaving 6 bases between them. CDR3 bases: TGTGCCAGCAGTTTAGGGCTTCCTGGAAACACCATATATCAT. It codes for CASSLGLPGNTIYH.

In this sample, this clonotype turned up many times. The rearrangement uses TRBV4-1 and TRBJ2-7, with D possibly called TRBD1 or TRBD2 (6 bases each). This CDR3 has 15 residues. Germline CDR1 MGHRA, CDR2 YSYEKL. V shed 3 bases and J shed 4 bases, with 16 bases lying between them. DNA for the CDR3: TGCGCCAGCAGCCAGACAGGTCCGGGGGCTTACGAGCAGTACTTC. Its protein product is CASSQTGPGAYEQYF.

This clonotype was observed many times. The CDR3 DNA follows: TGCAGCGTTACAGGGACTTCTGCCTACGAGCAGTACTTC. Amino acid sequence: CSVTGTSAYEQYF. V and J are TRBV29-1 and TRBJ2-7; tentatively, D is TRBD1 or TRBD2 (6 bases each). Trimming cost V 5 bases and J 2 bases, with 13 bases left between them. In germline, CDR1 is SQVTM, CDR2 ANQGSEA. The CDR3 runs to 13 residues.

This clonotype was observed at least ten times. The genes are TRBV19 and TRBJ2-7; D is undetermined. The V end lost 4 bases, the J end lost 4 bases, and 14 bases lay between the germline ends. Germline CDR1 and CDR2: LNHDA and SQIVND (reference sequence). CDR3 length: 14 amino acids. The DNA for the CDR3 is TGTGCCAGTAGTAACGTGGCAGAAAGATACGAGCAGTACTTC. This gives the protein CASSNVAERYEQYF.

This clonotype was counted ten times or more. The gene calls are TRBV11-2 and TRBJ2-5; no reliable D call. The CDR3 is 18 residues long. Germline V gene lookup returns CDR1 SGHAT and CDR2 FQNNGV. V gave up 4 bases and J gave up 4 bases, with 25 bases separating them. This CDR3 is CASSSTVWADLSIETQYF. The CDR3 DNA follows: TGTGCCAGCAGCTCGACTGTTTGGGCGGACCTAAGCATAGAGACCCAGTACTTC.

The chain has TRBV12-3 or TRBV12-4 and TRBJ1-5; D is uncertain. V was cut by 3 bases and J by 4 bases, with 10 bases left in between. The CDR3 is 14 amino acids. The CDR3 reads CASSLTGQNQPQHF. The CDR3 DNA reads TGTGCCAGCAGTTTGACCGGGCAGAATCAGCCCCAGCATTTT.

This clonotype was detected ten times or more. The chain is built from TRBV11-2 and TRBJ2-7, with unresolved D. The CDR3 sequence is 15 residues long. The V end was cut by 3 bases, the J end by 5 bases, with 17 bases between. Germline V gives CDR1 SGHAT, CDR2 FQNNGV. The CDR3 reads CASSFFGRLGNEQYF. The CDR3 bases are TGTGCCAGCAGCTTCTTTGGACGTTTGGGGAACGAGCAGTACTTC.

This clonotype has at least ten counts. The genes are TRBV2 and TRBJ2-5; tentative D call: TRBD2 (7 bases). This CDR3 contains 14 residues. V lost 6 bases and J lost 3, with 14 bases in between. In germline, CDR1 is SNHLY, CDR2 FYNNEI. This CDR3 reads CASRMGAGEETQYF. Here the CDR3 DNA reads TGTGCCAGCAGGATGGGGGCGGGAGAAGAGACCCAGTACTTC.

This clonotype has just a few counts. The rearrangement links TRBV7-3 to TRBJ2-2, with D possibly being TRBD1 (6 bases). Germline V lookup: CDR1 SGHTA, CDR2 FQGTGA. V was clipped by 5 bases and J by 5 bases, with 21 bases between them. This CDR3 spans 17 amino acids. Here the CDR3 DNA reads TGTGCCAGCAGCCGGACCGGGACATATTTTGAAACCGGGGAGCTGTTTTTT. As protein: CASSRTGTYFETGELFF.

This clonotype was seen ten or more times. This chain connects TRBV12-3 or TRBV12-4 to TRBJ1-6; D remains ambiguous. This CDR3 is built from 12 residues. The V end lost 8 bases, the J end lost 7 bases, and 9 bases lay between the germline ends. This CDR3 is CASSLGNSPLHF. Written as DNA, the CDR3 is TGTGCCAGCTCCTTGGGAAATTCACCCCTCCACTTT.

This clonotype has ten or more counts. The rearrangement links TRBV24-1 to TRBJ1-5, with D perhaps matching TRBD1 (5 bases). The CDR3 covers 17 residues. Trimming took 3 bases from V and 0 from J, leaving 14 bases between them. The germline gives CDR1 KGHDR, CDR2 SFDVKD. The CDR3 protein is CATSDARGDYSNQPQHF. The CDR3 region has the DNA TGTGCCACCAGTGATGCGAGGGGTGATTATAGCAATCAGCCCCAGCATTTT.

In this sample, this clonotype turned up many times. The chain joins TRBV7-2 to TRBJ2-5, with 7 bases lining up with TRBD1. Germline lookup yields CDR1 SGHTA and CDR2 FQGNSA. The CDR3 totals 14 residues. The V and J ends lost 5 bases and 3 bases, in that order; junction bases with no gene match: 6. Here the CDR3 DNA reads TGTGCCAGCAGCCTTAGACAGGGCGAAGAGACCCAGTACTTC. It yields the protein CASSLRQGEETQYF.

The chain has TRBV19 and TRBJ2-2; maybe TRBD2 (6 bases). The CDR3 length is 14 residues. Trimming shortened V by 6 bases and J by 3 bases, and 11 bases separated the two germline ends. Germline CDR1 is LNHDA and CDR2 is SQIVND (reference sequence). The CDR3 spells CASRVGDYTGELFF. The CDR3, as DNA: TGTGCCAGTAGGGTCGGGGACTACACCGGGGAGCTGTTTTTT.

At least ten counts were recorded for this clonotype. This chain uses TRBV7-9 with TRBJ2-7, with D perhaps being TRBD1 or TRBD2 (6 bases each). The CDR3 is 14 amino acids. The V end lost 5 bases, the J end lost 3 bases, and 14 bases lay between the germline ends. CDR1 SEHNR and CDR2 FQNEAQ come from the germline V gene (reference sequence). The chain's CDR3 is CASSLGGRDYEQYF. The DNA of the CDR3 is TGTGCCAGCAGCCTAGGGGGGCGAGACTACGAGCAGTACTTC. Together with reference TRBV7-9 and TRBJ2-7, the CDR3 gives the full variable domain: DTGVSQNPRHKITKRGQNVTFRCDPISEHNRLYWYRQTLGQGPEFLTYFQNEAQLEKSRLLSDRFSAERPKGSFSTLEIQRTEQGDSAMYLCASSLGGRDYEQYFGPGTRLTVT.

CDR3 nucleotide sequence: TGTGCCAGCACTGAGGCGGCAGGGACCTACGAGCAGTACTTC. Amino acid sequence: CASTEAAGTYEQYF. The chain couples TRBV6-1 to TRBJ2-7, with D possibly being TRBD1 (5 bases). In germline, CDR1 is MNHNS, CDR2 SASEGT. CDR3 length: 14 residues. V lost 7 bases to trimming and J lost 2 bases, with 15 bases between them.

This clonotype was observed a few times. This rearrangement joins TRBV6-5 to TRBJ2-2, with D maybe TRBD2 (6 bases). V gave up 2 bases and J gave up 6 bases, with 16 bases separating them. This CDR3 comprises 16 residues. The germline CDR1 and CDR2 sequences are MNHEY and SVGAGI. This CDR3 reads CASSYPAQGGAGELFF. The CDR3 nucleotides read TGTGCCAGCAGTTACCCTGCCCAGGGCGGGGCCGGGGAGCTGTTTTTT.

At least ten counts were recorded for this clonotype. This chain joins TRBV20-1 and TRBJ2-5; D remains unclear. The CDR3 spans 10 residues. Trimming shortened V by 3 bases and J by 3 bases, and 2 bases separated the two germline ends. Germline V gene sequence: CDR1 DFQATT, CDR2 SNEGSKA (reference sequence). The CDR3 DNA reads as TGCAGTGCTAGTGAAGAGACCCAGTACTTC. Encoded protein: CSASEETQYF.

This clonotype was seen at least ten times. CDR3 region: CASSADRITYEQYF. The DNA for the CDR3 is TGTGCCAGCAGTGCCGACAGGATCACCTACGAGCAGTACTTC. V and J are TRBV6-1 and TRBJ2-7; tentatively, D is TRBD1 (6 bases). Trimming cost V 4 bases and J 2 bases, with 12 bases left between them. Germline assignment: CDR1 MNHNS and CDR2 SASEGT. This CDR3 contains 14 residues.

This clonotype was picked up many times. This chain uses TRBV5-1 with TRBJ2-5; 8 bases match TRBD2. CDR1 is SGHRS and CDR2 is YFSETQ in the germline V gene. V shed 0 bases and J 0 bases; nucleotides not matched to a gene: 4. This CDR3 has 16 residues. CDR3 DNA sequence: TGCGCCAGCAGCTTGGGTCCTAGCGGGTACCAAGAGACCCAGTACTTC. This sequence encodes CASSLGPSGYQETQYF.

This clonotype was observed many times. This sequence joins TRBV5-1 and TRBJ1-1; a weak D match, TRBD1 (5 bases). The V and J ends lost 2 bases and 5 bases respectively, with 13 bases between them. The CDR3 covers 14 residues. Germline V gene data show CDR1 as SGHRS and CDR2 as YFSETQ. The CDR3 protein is CASSLSTAGTEAFF. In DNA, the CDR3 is TGCGCCAGCAGCTTATCGACAGCGGGGACTGAAGCTTTCTTT. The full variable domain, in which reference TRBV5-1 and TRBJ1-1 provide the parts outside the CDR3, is KAGVTQTPRYLIKTRGQQVTLSCSPISGHRSVSWYQQTPGQGLQFLFEYFSETQRNKGNFPGRFSGRQFSNSRSEMNVSTLELGDSALYLCASSLSTAGTEAFFGQGTRLTVV.

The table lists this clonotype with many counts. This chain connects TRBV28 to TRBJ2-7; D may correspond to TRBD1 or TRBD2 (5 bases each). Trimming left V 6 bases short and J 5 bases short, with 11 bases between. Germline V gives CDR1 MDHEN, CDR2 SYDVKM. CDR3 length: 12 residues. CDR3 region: CASSIVGDEQYF. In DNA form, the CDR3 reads TGTGCCAGCAGCATCGTGGGGGACGAGCAGTACTTC.

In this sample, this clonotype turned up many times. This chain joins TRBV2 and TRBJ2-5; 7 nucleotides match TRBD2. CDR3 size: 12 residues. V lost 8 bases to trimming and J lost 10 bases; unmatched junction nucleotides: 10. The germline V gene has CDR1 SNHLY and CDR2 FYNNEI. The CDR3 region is CASRRRELIQYF. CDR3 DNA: TGTGCCAGCCGTAGGCGGGAGTTAATCCAGTACTTC. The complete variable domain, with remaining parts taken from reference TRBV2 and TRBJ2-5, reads EPEVTQTPSHQVTQMGQEVILRCVPISNHLYFYWYRQILGQKVEFLVSFYNNEISEKSEIFDDQFSVERPDGSNFTLKIRSTKLEDSAMYFCASRRRELIQYFGPGTRLLVL.

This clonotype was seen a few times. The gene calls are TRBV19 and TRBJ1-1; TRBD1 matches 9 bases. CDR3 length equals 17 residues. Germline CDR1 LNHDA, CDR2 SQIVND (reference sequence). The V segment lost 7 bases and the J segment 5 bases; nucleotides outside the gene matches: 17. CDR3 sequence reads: CASTEIRRGQGYTEAFF. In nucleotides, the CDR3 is TGTGCCAGTACCGAAATCCGGAGGGGACAGGGTTATACTGAAGCTTTCTTT.

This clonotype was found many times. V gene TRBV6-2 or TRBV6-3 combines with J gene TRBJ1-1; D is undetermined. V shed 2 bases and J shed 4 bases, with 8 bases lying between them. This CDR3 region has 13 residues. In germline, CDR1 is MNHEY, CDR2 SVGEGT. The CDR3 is CASSYRDRTEAFF. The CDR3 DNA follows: TGTGCCAGCAGTTACAGGGATCGCACTGAAGCTTTCTTT.

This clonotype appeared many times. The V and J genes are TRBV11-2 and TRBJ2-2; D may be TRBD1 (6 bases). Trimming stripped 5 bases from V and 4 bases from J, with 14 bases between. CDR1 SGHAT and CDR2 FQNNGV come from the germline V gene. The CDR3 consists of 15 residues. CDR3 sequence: CASSPLGHSTGELFF. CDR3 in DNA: TGTGCCAGCAGCCCACTGGGACACTCCACCGGGGAGCTGTTTTTT.

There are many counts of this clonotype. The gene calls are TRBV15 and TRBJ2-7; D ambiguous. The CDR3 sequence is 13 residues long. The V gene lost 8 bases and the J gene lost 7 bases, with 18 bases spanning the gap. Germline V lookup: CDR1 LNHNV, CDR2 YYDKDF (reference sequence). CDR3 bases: TGTGCCACCGGAATAAGTTTTCCAAAGGAGCAGTACTTC. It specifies CATGISFPKEQYF.

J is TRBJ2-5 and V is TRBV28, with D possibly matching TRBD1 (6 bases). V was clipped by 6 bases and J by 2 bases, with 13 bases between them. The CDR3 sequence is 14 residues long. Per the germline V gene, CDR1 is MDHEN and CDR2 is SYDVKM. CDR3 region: CASRHSGEQETQYF. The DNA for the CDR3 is TGTGCCAGCAGGCACTCAGGGGAGCAAGAGACCCAGTACTTC.

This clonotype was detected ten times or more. This chain's CDR3 is CASTQTGYTLGNTEAFF. CDR3 in DNA: TGTGCCAGCACCCAGACAGGGTACACCCTTGGAAACACTGAAGCTTTCTTT. This chain joins TRBV4-2 and TRBJ1-1, with 7 positions matching TRBD1. Germline assignment: CDR1 LGHNA and CDR2 YNFKEQ. V trimming: 7 bases; J trimming: 2 bases; junction bases outside the gene matches: 16. The CDR3 consists of 17 residues.